This T cell receptor beta chain came from a study of T cell responses to AZD1222 COVID-19 vaccine. The protocol was immunoSEQ multiplex PCR, while the TCRdb copy is restricted to in-frame clones and leaves out a portion. Among over 65,000 clones, roughly nine tenths were seen once, and the ten largest hold roughly 5%. Notes on this clone: What it binds is unknown.

The CDR3 spans 18 residues. Germline V gives CDR1 SGHTA, CDR2 FQGNSA. Trimming pared 1 base from V and 1 base from J, leaving 19 bases between. Study-level findings and limits: Only a handful of AZD1222 recipients were seropositive at baseline. Targets within unmutated variant regions were reportedly found for nearly half of spike-specific TCRs.

V usage is TRBV7-2 and J usage is TRBJ1-2; D remains ambiguous. Sequencing used peripheral blood, obtained 28 days after the second AZD1222 dose. This TCR was sampled from an adult who received the AZD1222 COVID-19 vaccine. The CDR3 region has the DNA TGTGCCAGCAGCTTAGTTCGTTTGGTCGCTGGAGATAACTATGGCTACACCTTC. Protein sequence: CASSLVRLVAGDNYGYTF. Based on the CDR3 plus reference TRBV7-2 and TRBJ1-2, the full variable domain is GAGVSQSPSNKVTEKGKDVELRCDPISGHTALYWYRQSLGQGLEFLIYFQGNSAPDKSGLPSDRFSAERTGGSVSTLTIQRTQQEDSAVYLCASSLVRLVAGDNYGYTFGSGTRLTVV.